Many counts were recorded for the clone carrying this T cell receptor beta chain. What it binds is not known. This specimen belongs to a study of metastatic and nonmetastatic thyroid tumors. The wider study: Repertoires of blood and of tissue (tumor or nodule) from malignant and benign thyroid patients were compared. Notes on the study in general: Patients with malignant thyroid tumors reportedly had significantly higher TCR beta diversity than those with benign nodules, in blood and tumor.

TCRdb reprocessed the PCR reads using MiXCR. The sample contains about 40,000 clones, 16% of which appear only once. Nobody among the patients had been given any treatment before thyroid surgery. The sample comprised blood. The TCR comes from a female donor with papillary thyroid cancer or a benign thyroid nodule (not recorded which). Some clones in this sample may be carry-over from other donors' samples.

The CDR3 coding sequence is TGTGCCACCAGTGACGGGACATCGTCTGGAAACACCATATATTTT. Its protein product is CATSDGTSSGNTIYF. The V gene is TRBV24-1, the J gene TRBJ1-3; tentative D call: TRBD1 (6 bases). Germline V CDR1 and CDR2: KGHDR, SFDVKD. The CDR3 is 15 residues long. The V and J ends lost 4 bases and 1 base respectively, with 10 bases between them.